Listed below are T cell receptor beta chains from one sample, sequenced in a study of T-cell memory formation after mild COVID-19. TCRdb recomputed calls from the 5' RACE reads with MiXCR, one row per CDR3 protein. The sample carries more than 80,000 distinct CDR3 sequences, under 15% recorded once. Specimen: PBMCs or a T cell subset sorted from them (not recorded which). The source of these receptors is an adult woman who had mild COVID-19 (a few samples of this study predate the infection). Cell type and time point are not known. Each CDR3 is given without its conserved first and last residue. The order of the fields is D gene, J gene, V gene, CDR3 protein. The D gene is left open where the match is weak.

TRBD1 TRBJ2-1 TRBV2 ASSGPPGQANYNEQF
TRBD2 TRBJ2-1 TRBV7-8 ASSPLGTSGGAGYEQF
TRBD1 TRBJ2-7 TRBV20-1 SARGLQGSSYEQY
- TRBJ1-4 TRBV7-9 ASSSPLGDNEKLF
TRBD2 TRBJ2-7 TRBV6-2/TRBV6-3 ASSLSRGTSGRSEQY
TRBD2 TRBJ2-7 TRBV29-1 SVELTSGNTYEQY
- TRBJ1-1 TRBV4-1 ASSPVRETEAF
TRBD1 TRBJ1-5 TRBV12-3/TRBV12-4 ASSWDSSNQPQH
- TRBJ1-6 TRBV13 ASSSPGPEDSPLH
- TRBJ2-5 TRBV7-6 ASRPQGPETQY
- TRBJ2-7 TRBV5-1 ASTQDPDFYEQY
- TRBJ1-1 TRBV5-1 ASSLEGRNAEAF
TRBD2 TRBJ2-7 TRBV5-1 ASSLGLAGIDEQY
- TRBJ2-7 TRBV4-2 ASSQDTELSYEQY
- TRBJ2-7 TRBV6-5 ASSYSVRGGYEQY
TRBD2 TRBJ2-3 TRBV12-3/TRBV12-4 ASSPPTSGSTDTQY
- TRBJ2-7 TRBV15 ATSDRSFYEQY
- TRBJ1-2 TRBV27 ASTTLDGSVGYT
- TRBJ2-3 TRBV7-9 ASTIRDTQY
- TRBJ1-1 TRBV19 ASSVGAYTEAF
TRBD2 TRBJ2-3 TRBV5-5 ASRLAEATDTQY
TRBD1 TRBJ1-5 TRBV7-8 ASSYRQGSGNQPQH
TRBD1 TRBJ2-7 TRBV20-1 SAREQGIWSEQY
- TRBJ2-1 TRBV24-1 ATSGGYNEQF
TRBD1 TRBJ1-1 TRBV25-1 ASSGGTGTTEAF
- TRBJ2-3 TRBV25-1 ASSELVRASGTDTQY
- TRBJ2-1 TRBV14 ASSRQPGDEQF
- TRBJ2-5 TRBV29-1 SVEVPGKETQY
- TRBJ2-2 TRBV6-4 ASSDGMPSTGELF
- TRBJ1-5 TRBV9 ASSSGPSNQPQH
- TRBJ2-3 TRBV12-3/TRBV12-4 ASSSRGRVGRDTQY
- TRBJ2-1 TRBV7-6 ASSSISYNEQF
- TRBJ1-1 TRBV29-1 SVPSDREAF
TRBD2 TRBJ2-7 TRBV12-3/TRBV12-4 ASSGLAGLDEQY
- TRBJ1-5 TRBV4-1 ASSQARGNDQPQH
TRBD1 TRBJ2-1 TRBV2 ASSRTGYNEQF
- TRBJ1-1 TRBV12-3/TRBV12-4 ASSLWEAEAF
- TRBJ1-1 TRBV19 ASSIGAGTEAF
- TRBJ1-1 TRBV11-2 ASSIWPAGNPEAF
TRBD2 TRBJ2-7 TRBV20-1 SAPLSAGAYEQY
- TRBJ1-1 TRBV15 ATSPREGTEAF